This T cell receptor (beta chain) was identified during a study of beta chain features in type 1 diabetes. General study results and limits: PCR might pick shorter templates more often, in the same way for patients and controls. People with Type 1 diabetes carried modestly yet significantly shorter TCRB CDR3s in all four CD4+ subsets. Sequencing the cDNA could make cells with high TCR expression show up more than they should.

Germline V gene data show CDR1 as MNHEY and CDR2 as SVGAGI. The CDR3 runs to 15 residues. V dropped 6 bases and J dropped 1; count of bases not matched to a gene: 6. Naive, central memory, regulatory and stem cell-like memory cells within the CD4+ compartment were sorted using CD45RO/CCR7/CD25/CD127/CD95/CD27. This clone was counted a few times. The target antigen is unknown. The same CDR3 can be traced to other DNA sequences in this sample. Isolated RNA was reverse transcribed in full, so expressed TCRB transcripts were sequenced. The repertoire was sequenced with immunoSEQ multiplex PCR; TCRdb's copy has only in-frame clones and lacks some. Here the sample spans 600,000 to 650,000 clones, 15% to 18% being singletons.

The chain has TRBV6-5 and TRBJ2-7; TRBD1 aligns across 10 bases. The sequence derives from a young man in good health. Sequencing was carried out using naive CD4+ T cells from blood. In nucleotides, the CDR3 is TGTGCCAGCAGGTCCAGGGACAGGGGTTCCTACGAGCAGTACTTC. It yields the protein CASRSRDRGSYEQYF.